This TCR beta chain derives from a study of T cells in Graves' hyperthyroidism and ophthalmopathy. Across the whole study: It was at initial diagnosis, before any treatment, that peripheral blood was collected.

Researchers took RNA transcripts and amplified the TCR beta CDR3 regions from them. Researchers ran a first-round RT-PCR on the TCR CDR3 using the HTBI primer set. MiXCR was run by TCRdb on the multiplex PCR reads, yielding one entry per CDR3 protein. The data hold about 580,000 distinct CDR3 sequences, with around 13% observed a single time. Study-level findings and limits: A median about 7 months before onset, the model predicted ophthalmopathy.

This clonotype was detected a few times. The antigen remains unidentified. The PBMCs studied were ones that came from roughly 9.1 ml fresh peripheral blood. This sequence was found in a woman aged 25-40 years with Graves' hyperthyroidism that later progressed to Graves' ophthalmopathy. The source material was blood.

CDR3 bases: TGTGCCAGCAGCACCCGGACAGGGACGAACACCGGGGAGCTGTTTTTT. It specifies CASSTRTGTNTGELFF. The rearrangement uses TRBV9 and TRBJ2-2; 8 nucleotides agree with TRBD1. The CDR3 runs 16 residues. After removal of 4 bases from V and 0 bases from J, the junction contained 5 bases not matched to a gene. Germline loops: CDR1 SGDLS, CDR2 YYNGEE.